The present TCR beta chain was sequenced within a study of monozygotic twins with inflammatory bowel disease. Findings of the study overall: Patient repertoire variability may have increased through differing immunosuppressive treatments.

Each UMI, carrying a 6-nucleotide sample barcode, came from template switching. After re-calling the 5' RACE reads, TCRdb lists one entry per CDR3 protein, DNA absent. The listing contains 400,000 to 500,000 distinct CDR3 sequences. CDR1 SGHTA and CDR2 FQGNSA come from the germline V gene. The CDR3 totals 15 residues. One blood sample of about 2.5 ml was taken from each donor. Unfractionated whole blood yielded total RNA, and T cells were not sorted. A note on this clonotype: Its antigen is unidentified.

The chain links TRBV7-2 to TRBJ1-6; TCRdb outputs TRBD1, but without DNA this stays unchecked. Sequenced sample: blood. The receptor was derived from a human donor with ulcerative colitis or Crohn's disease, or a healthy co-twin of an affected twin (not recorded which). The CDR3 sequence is CASSFPPGSGSPLHF.